This T cell receptor beta chain was found in a study of T cells in Graves' hyperthyroidism and ophthalmopathy. As for this clonotype: Antigen unknown.

The germline V gene encodes CDR1 LNHDA and CDR2 SQIVND (reference sequence). After removal of 5 bases from V and 4 bases from J, the junction contained 7 bases not matched to a gene. The CDR3 has 14 amino acids. Study-wide results and caveats: Most thyroid clonotypes with frequency above 0.001 were detected in blood. From stable hyperthyroidism, ophthalmopathy was set apart by a 13 V-J model.

Using RNA transcripts as the source, TCR beta CDR3 regions were amplified. The HTBI primer set drove a first-round RT-PCR of the TCR CDR3. MiXCR, run by TCRdb on the multiplex PCR reads, gives a single entry per CDR3 protein. The sample gives 530,000 or so distinct CDR3 sequences, roughly 50% of which show up once; roughly 7.7% is in the top ten. The J gene is TRBJ1-2, the V gene TRBV19, with 7 bases that match TRBD1. The sequence was collected from a woman younger than 35 with Graves' hyperthyroidism. Specimen: peripheral blood or thyroid tissue (not recorded which). The CDR3 sequence: CASSVRQGSYGYTF. As DNA, the CDR3 is TGTGCCAGTAGTGTTCGACAGGGTAGCTATGGCTACACCTTC.